This T cell receptor (beta chain) emerged from a study of T cells in Graves' hyperthyroidism and ophthalmopathy. Ophthalmopathy patients showed a Clinical Activity Score of at least 3, NOSPECS grade of at least 4 and duration under 3 months. RNA transcripts were the template for amplifying TCR beta CDR3 regions. Primed by the HTBI set, a first-round RT-PCR was run on the TCR CDR3. MiXCR was run by TCRdb on the multiplex PCR reads, yielding one entry per CDR3 protein. The sample carries around 390,000 distinct CDR3 sequences, approximately 14% recorded once. Study findings and constraints: Researchers found most expanded thyroid clonotypes above 0.001 in blood as well. For ophthalmopathy, model prediction preceded onset by a median about six months.

This clonotype showed up many times. The antigen is unknown. V shed 6 bases, J shed 0 bases, and the junction held 2 bases outside the gene matches. The CDR3 sequence is 15 residues long. Germline lookup yields CDR1 SGHTA and CDR2 FQGNSA. The sample consisted of blood. V usage is TRBV7-2 and J usage is TRBJ2-3; 11 nucleotides match TRBD2. This TCR was recovered from a woman aged 25 to 39 with Graves' ophthalmopathy. The CDR3 DNA follows: TGTGCCAGCAGACTAGCGGGGGTTAGCACAGATACGCAGTATTTT. Amino acids: CASRLAGVSTDTQYF.